This T cell receptor (beta chain) emerged from a study of cytomegalovirus exposure and HLA in healthy donors. PCR primers comprised 60 Vbeta and 13 Jbeta primers. The table came from immunoSEQ multiplex PCR; TCRdb's copy has only in-frame clones and leaves some out. The sample holds about 150,000 clones, 60% to 80% seen once. The CDR3 runs to 14 residues. Deletions cut 5 bases from V and 3 bases from J, with 14 bases between. Germline V lookup: CDR1 SGHRS, CDR2 YFSETQ. The rearrangement joins TRBV5-1 to TRBJ1-2, with D perhaps TRBD1 (5 bases). Specimen: PBMCs. The receptor was isolated from a man aged 30-40 years in good health and CMV-seropositive. The CDR3 loop reads CASSPTAGDYGYTF. CDR3 DNA sequence: TGCGCCAGCAGTCCGACTGCGGGGGACTATGGCTACACCTTC.